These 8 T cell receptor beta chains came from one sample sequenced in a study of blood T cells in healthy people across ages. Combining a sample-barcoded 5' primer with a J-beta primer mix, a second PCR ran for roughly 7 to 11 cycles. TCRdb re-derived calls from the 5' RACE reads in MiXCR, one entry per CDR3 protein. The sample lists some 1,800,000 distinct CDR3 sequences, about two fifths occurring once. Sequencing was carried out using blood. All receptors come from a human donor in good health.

The CDR3 spells CAISGVGGTGVANGYTF. Here the CDR3 DNA reads TGTGCCATCAGTGGTGTAGGAGGGACAGGGGTGGCAAATGGCTACACCTTC. The chain links TRBV10-3 to TRBJ1-2; the match to TRBD1 covers 10 bases. The trim removed 4 bases at V and 6 bases at J, leaving 14 bases unmatched. Germline lookup yields CDR1 ENHRY and CDR2 SYGVKD. This CDR3 is 17 amino acids long.

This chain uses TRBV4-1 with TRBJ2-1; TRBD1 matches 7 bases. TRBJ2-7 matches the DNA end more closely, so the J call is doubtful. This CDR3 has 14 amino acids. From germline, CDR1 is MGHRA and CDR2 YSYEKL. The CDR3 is CASSQVGTDNEQYF. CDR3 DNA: TGCGCCAGCAGCCAAGTGGGGACAGACAATGAGCAGTACTTC.

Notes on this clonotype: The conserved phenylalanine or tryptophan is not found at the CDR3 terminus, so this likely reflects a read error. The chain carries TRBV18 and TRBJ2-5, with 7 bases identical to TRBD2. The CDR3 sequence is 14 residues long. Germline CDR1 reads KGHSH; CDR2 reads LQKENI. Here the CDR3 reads CASSLGTTQETQYV. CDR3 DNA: TGTGCCAGCTCACTAGGGACTACCCAAGAAACCCAGTACGTC.

CDR3 protein: CAISGTAAQETQYF. CDR3 DNA sequence: TGTGCCATCAGCGGGACAGCCGCCCAGGAGACCCAGTACTTC. This chain connects TRBV10-3 to TRBJ2-5; 7 bases map to TRBD1. Trimming removed 6 bases from V and 5 bases from J; junction bases left unmatched: 9. This CDR3 is 14 amino acids long. The germline V gene has CDR1 ENHRY and CDR2 SYGVKD.

CDR3 in DNA: TGTGCCAGCAGTTTATCGGGACAGGGGCCCCCTGGGGACTATGGCTACACCTTC. Amino acid sequence: CASSLSGQGPPGDYGYTF. The chain couples TRBV27 to TRBJ1-2, with TRBD1 matching over 10 bases. Germline CDR1 and CDR2: MNHEY and SMNVEV (reference sequence). The CDR3 length is 18 residues. Losses at the gene ends were 0 bases for V and 3 bases for J; bases not matched to a gene: 10.

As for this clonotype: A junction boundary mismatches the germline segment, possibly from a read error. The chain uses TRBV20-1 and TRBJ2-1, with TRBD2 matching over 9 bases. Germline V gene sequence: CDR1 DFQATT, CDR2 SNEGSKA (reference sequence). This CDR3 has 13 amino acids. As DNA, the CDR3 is TGCAGTGCTATTAGCGGGGGCTACACTGAGCAGTTCTTC. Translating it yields CSAISGGYTEQFF.

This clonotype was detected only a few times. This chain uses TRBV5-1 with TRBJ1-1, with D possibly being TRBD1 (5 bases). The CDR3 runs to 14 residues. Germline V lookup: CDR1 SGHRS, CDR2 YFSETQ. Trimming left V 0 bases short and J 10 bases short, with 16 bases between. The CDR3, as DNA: TGCGCCAGCAGCTTGGAGGGTAACTTGAGGGGAGCTTTCTTT. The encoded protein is CASSLEGNLRGAFF.

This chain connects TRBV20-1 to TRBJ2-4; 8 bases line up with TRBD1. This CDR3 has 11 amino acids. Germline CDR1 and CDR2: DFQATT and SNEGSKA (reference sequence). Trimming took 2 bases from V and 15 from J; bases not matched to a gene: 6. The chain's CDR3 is CSARQQGEAYF. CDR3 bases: TGCAGTGCTAGACAACAGGGGGAAGCGTACTTC.